This TCR beta chain emerged from a study of shared clonotypes between healthy human individuals. Study information: Ranging from 18 to 49 in age, donors were two women and a few men. Whole-study results and caveats: Researchers sampled blood only, noting tissue repertoires likely differ.

As for this clone: The antigen remains unidentified.

Here immunoSEQ multiplex PCR was the method, and the copy in TCRdb shows in-frame clones only, minus some. The profile shows 1.6 million or so clones, 98% of them singletons. CD4+ cell separation produced CD45RA+ naive and CD45RA-negative memory subsets. CDR3 length: 13 amino acids. CDR1 and CDR2 from the germline V gene are SGHNT and YENEEA. V was shortened by 5 bases and J by 10 bases, with 15 bases between the two germline ends. Sequenced input: naive CD4+ T cells sorted from blood. Subset meaning: CD45RA+ positively selected. The chain links TRBV11-3 to TRBJ2-1; D remains ambiguous. This receptor was taken from a man aged 25 to 40 in good health. Written as DNA, the CDR3 is TGTGCCAGCAGCCCTGACTTGTGGCGGGAGCAGTTCTTC. This gives the protein CASSPDLWREQFF.